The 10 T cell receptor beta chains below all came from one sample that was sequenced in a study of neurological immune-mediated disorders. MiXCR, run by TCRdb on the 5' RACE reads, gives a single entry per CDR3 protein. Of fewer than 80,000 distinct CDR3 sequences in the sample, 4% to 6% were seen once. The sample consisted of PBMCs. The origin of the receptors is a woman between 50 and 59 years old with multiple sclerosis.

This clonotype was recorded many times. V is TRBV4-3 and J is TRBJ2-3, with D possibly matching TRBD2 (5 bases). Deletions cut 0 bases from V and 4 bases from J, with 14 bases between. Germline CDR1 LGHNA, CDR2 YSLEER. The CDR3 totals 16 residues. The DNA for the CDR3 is TGCGCCAGCAGCCAAGATCCCAGTACGGGGTCAGATACGCAGTATTTT. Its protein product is CASSQDPSTGSDTQYF.

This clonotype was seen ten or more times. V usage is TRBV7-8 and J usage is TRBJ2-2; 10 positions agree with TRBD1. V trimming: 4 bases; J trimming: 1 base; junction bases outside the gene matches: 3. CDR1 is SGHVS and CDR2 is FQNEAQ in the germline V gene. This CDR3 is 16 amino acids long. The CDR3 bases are TGTGCCAGCAGCTCTGGGACAGGGGTGAACACCGGGGAGCTGTTTTTT. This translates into CASSSGTGVNTGELFF.

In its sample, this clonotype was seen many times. CDR3 in amino acids: CSASFGLAKNIQYF. CDR3 bases: TGCAGTGCTAGTTTCGGTCTAGCCAAAAACATTCAGTACTTC. This chain connects TRBV20-1 to TRBJ2-4; D uncertain. Deletions cut 3 bases from V and 0 bases from J, with 9 bases between. This CDR3 contains 14 residues. Per the germline V gene, CDR1 is DFQATT and CDR2 is SNEGSKA (reference sequence).

The CDR3 coding sequence is TGTGCCACCTGTGGCCGGGGGAGCACAGATACGCAGTATTTT. Its translation: CATCGRGSTDTQYF. The J gene is TRBJ2-3, the V gene TRBV6-2 or TRBV6-3; possible D gene TRBD2, 6 bases. Between the trimmed V and J ends, which lost 10 bases and 0 bases, there was a span of 14 bases. CDR3 length equals 14 residues. The germline CDR1 and CDR2 sequences are MNHEY and SVGEGT.

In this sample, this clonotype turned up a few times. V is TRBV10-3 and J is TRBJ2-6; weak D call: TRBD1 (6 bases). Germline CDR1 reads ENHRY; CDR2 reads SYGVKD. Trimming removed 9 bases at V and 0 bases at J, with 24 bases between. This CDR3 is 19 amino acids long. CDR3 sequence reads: CAIWGPTGYPFSGANVLTF. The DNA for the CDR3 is TGTGCCATATGGGGCCCAACAGGGTACCCTTTCTCTGGGGCCAACGTCCTGACTTTC.

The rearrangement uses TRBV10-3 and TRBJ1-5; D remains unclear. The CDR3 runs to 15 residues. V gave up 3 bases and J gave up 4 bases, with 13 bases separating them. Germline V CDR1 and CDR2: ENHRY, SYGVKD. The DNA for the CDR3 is TGTGCCATCAGTGACTCCGGACGGGCGAATCAGCCCCAGCATTTT. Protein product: CAISDSGRANQPQHF.

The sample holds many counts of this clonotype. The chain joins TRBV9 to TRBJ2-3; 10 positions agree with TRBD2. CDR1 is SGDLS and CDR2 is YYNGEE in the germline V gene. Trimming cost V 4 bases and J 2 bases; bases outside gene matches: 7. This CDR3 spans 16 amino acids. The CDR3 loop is CASSPTSGVPTDTQYF. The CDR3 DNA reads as TGTGCCAGCAGCCCAACTAGCGGGGTCCCCACAGATACGCAGTATTTT. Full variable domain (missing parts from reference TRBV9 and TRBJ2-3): DSGVTQTPKHLITATGQRVTLRCSPRSGDLSVYWYQQSLDQGLQFLIQYYNGEERAKGNILERFSAQQFPDLHSELNLSSLELGDSALYFCASSPTSGVPTDTQYFGPGTRLTVL.

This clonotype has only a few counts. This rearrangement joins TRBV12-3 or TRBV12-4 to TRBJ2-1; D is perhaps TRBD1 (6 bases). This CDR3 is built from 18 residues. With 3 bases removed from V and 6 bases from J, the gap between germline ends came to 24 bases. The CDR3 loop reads CASSFWGSGTQTRNEQFF. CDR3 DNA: TGTGCCAGCAGTTTTTGGGGATCCGGGACACAAACCCGCAATGAGCAGTTCTTC.

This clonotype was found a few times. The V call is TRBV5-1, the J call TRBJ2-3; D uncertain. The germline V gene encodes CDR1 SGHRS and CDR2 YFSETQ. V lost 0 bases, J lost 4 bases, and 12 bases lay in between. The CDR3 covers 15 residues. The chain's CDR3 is CASSLVLKDSDTQYF. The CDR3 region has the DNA TGCGCCAGCAGCTTGGTCCTGAAGGATTCAGATACGCAGTATTTT.

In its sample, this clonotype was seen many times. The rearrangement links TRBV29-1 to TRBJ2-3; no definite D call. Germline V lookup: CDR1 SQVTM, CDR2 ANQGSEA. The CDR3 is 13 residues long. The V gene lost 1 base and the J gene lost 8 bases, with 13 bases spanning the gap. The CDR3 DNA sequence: TGCAGCGTTGAAGGGCCCAGGATGAGTACGCAGTATTTT. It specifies CSVEGPRMSTQYF.